The T cell receptor beta chain described here comes from a study of patients and donors after allogeneic stem cell transplantation. This clonotype showed up many times. TCRdb itself ran the RT-PCR reads through MiXCR, one entry per CDR3 protein. The data hold about 230,000 distinct CDR3 sequences, with roughly 15% observed a single time. V dropped 2 bases and J dropped 1 base, with 5 bases sitting between them. The CDR3 covers 12 residues. From germline, CDR1 is DFQATT and CDR2 SNEGSKA (reference sequence). This receptor was obtained from a human donor who was either an allogeneic HSCT recipient or a stem cell or donor lymphocyte infusion donor (not recorded which). It is not recorded whose cells these are; they may come from a transplant donor. The chain joins TRBV20-1 to TRBJ1-1; D is uncertain. Material: blood, either unsorted or a sorted T cell fraction (not recorded which). CDR3 region: CSARNPNTEAFF. DNA of the CDR3: TGCAGTGCTAGAAACCCGAACACTGAAGCTTTCTTT.